Below, 16 T cell receptor beta chains from the same sample are listed, as sequenced in a study of T-cell reconstitution after alpha-beta-depleted transplantation in children. A library of TCRbeta sequences, prepared with unique molecular identifiers, was generated. MiXCR, applied by TCRdb to the PCR reads, yields one record per CDR3 protein. The sample shows some 490,000 distinct CDR3 sequences, approximately 13% of them seen only once. The sequenced sample was PBMCs from the stem cell graft donor, obtained from the stem cell graft. Receptor source: a human donor who donated a stem cell graft to a child with combined immunodeficiency.

The chain is built from TRBV6-1 and TRBJ1-3; D not certain. The CDR3 runs 16 residues. Deletions cut 5 bases from V and 0 bases from J, with 14 bases between. Germline V gene lookup returns CDR1 MNHNS and CDR2 SASEGT. CDR3 residues: CASSRPAGSSGNTIYF. Here the CDR3 DNA reads TGTGCCAGCAGTCGCCCGGCCGGGAGCTCTGGAAACACCATATATTTT.

This clonotype was observed a few times. The J gene is TRBJ1-2, the V gene TRBV29-1; perhaps TRBD1 as D (6 bases). Germline lookup yields CDR1 SQVTM and CDR2 ANQGSEA. The CDR3 is 13 amino acids. The germline V and J ends were trimmed by 7 bases and 0 bases, with 12 bases remaining between them. CDR3 residues: CSARDTSNYGYTF. In DNA form, the CDR3 reads TGCAGCGCCCGGGACACTTCTAACTATGGCTACACCTTC.

This clonotype was seen a few times. In DNA form, the CDR3 reads TGTGCCAGCAGGGAATGGACTAGCTATGGCTACACCTTC. Protein product: CASREWTSYGYTF. This sequence joins TRBV5-5 and TRBJ1-2; D remains unclear. Trimming stripped 5 bases from V and 4 bases from J, with 12 bases between. The CDR3 length is 13 residues. Germline-derived CDR1 and CDR2 are SGHKS and YYEKEE (reference sequence). The complete variable domain, with remaining parts taken from reference TRBV5-5 and TRBJ1-2, reads DAGVTQSPTHLIKTRGQQVTLRCSPISGHKSVSWYQQVLGQGPQFIFQYYEKEERGRGNFPDRFSARQFPNYSSELNVNALLLGDSALYLCASREWTSYGYTFGSGTRLTVV.

This clonotype was seen a handful of times. The V gene is TRBV27, the J gene TRBJ2-3; no clear D. The CDR3 consists of 12 residues. The V end was cut by 7 bases, the J end by 6 bases, with 11 bases between. Germline CDR1 and CDR2: MNHEY and SMNVEV (reference sequence). The DNA of the CDR3 is TGTGCCAGCATTTCACCTTGGGATACGCAGTATTTT. Translation: CASISPWDTQYF.

This clonotype was found many times. V and J are TRBV20-1 and TRBJ2-1, with D unresolved. Between the trimmed V and J ends, which lost 6 bases and 3 bases, there was a span of 15 bases. CDR1 and CDR2 (germline): DFQATT, SNEGSKA (reference sequence). This CDR3 has 14 amino acids. Here the CDR3 DNA reads TGCAGTGCGGAGACGGACCACCTCTACAATGAGCAGTTCTTC. Its translation is CSAETDHLYNEQFF.

This clonotype was seen more than once but under ten times. The chain carries TRBV10-3 and TRBJ2-6; D gene uncertain. CDR3 length: 16 amino acids. CDR1 and CDR2 (germline): ENHRY, SYGVKD. Deletions cut 2 bases from V and 1 base from J, with 9 bases between. The CDR3 spells CAISEAPSSGANVLTF. CDR3 nucleotide sequence: TGTGCCATCAGTGAGGCCCCGAGTTCTGGGGCCAACGTCCTGACTTTC.

This clonotype showed up many times. CDR3 region: CSARRGEPYEQYF. In nucleotides, the CDR3 is TGCAGTGCTAGGCGGGGAGAACCATACGAGCAGTACTTC. The J gene is TRBJ2-7, the V gene TRBV20-1; possibly TRBD2 for D (6 bases). The V end was cut by 3 bases, the J end by 4 bases, with 13 bases between. The germline V gene has CDR1 DFQATT and CDR2 SNEGSKA (reference sequence). This CDR3 is built from 13 residues.

This clonotype was detected many times. This chain uses TRBV20-1 with TRBJ2-4; D is undetermined. This CDR3 spans 11 amino acids. CDR1 and CDR2 from the germline V gene are DFQATT and SNEGSKA (reference sequence). V shed 3 bases and J shed 9 bases, with 9 bases lying between them. The CDR3 region has the DNA TGCAGTGCTAGCAGGAGCCCCATTCAGTACTTC. Translation: CSASRSPIQYF.

The CDR3 nucleotides are TGTGCCAGCAGGGTGGGGCTGGCGTCAGATACGCAGTATTTT. Translated: CASRVGLASDTQYF. V is TRBV7-2 and J is TRBJ2-3, with D perhaps matching TRBD1 (5 bases). Germline V gene lookup returns CDR1 SGHTA and CDR2 FQGNSA. The CDR3 sequence is 14 residues long. Trimming cost V 6 bases and J 4 bases, with 14 bases left between them.

This clonotype showed up just a few times. V and J are TRBV6-1 and TRBJ2-7; D is unclear. This CDR3 has 13 amino acids. CDR1 and CDR2 (germline): MNHNS, SASEGT. The V end lost 1 base, the J end lost 6 bases, and 10 bases lay between the germline ends. DNA of the CDR3: TGTGCCAGCAGTGAAGGGTCGTTGACCGAGCAGTACTTC. This sequence encodes CASSEGSLTEQYF.

About this clonotype itself: A read error is likely, as this CDR3 ends without the conserved phenylalanine or tryptophan. The chain has TRBV7-9 and TRBJ1-1; possible D gene TRBD1, 5 bases. V was pared by 5 bases and J by 5 bases, with 18 bases between. Germline CDR1 SEHNR, CDR2 FQNEAQ (reference sequence). The CDR3 is 15 amino acids. The CDR3, as DNA: TGTGCCAGCAGCCTAGGGGACCCCGGACGGACTGAAGCTTTCTCT. Its protein is CASSLGDPGRTEAFS.

This clonotype came up many times. The chain combines TRBV12-3 or TRBV12-4 with TRBJ2-3, with 8 positions matching TRBD2. V dropped 6 bases and J dropped 3; count of bases not matched to a gene: 8. This CDR3 has 15 amino acids. CDR3 nucleotide sequence: TGTGCCAGCAGCCAAGGCGGGAGGAGTACAGATACGCAGTATTTT. Protein product: CASSQGGRSTDTQYF.

Written as DNA, the CDR3 is TGTGCCAGTAGTCGACAGCCCAATCAGCCCCAGCATTTT. This codes for CASSRQPNQPQHF. The V call is TRBV19, the J call TRBJ1-5; D is possibly TRBD1 (5 bases). Germline V gene lookup returns CDR1 LNHDA and CDR2 SQIVND (reference sequence). CDR3 length equals 13 residues. The V and J ends lost 5 bases and 3 bases respectively, with 8 bases between them.

The rearrangement uses TRBV12-3 or TRBV12-4 and TRBJ2-1; TRBD1 agrees at 10 bases. V lost 7 bases and J lost 0; bases outside the gene matches: 15. There are 19 residues in the CDR3. The CDR3: CASNIPMGTGASSYNEQFF. CDR3 in DNA: TGTGCCAGCAACATACCTATGGGGACAGGGGCCTCCTCCTACAATGAGCAGTTCTTC.

The chain links TRBV3-1 to TRBJ2-3; 7 bases align to TRBD2. Germline values: CDR1 LGHDT, CDR2 YNNKEL (reference sequence). This CDR3 comprises 12 residues. V trimming: 8 bases; J trimming: 5 bases; junction bases outside the gene matches: 4. DNA for the CDR3: TGTGCCAGCGGGAGGGTAGGAGATACGCAGTATTTT. It encodes CASGRVGDTQYF.

This clonotype has just a few counts. The chain employs TRBV7-9 and TRBJ1-1; TRBD1 matches 9 bases. The CDR3 is made up of 15 amino acids. Germline V lookup: CDR1 SEHNR, CDR2 FQNEAQ (reference sequence). The junction had 6 bases not matched to a gene; V was cut back by 5 bases and J by 2 bases. CDR3 bases: TGTGCCAGCAGCCCTAGGACAGGGGTAAACACTGAAGCTTTCTTT. It translates to CASSPRTGVNTEAFF.